The 22 T cell receptor beta chains below were found in one sample sequenced in a study of identical twins. One entry per CDR3 protein, called by TCRdb with MiXCR from the 5' RACE reads. The table has 540,000 or so distinct CDR3 sequences, around 22% seen once. The sample was also linked to a second study, of yellow fever vaccine responses in identical twins.

Sequencing used CD4+ T cells sorted from blood. Receptors were obtained from a woman aged 18-29 years in good health.

V is TRBV14 and J is TRBJ2-1, with D maybe TRBD1 (5 bases). This CDR3 is 16 amino acids long. CDR1 SGHDN and CDR2 FVKESK come from the germline V gene. V gave up 4 bases and J gave up 4 bases, with 17 bases separating them. The CDR3 here is CASSPPRAWDYNEQFF. As DNA, the CDR3 is TGTGCCAGCAGCCCCCCCAGGGCCTGGGATTACAATGAGCAGTTCTTC.

The V call is TRBV3-1, the J call TRBJ1-1, with D maybe TRBD1 (5 bases). The CDR3 has 13 amino acids. CDR1 is LGHDT, CDR2 YNNKEL, per germline (reference sequence). The V end lost 6 bases, the J end lost 6 bases, and 14 bases lay between the germline ends. The DNA for the CDR3 is TGTGCCAGCAGGACAGCGGGGTCCCCTGAAGCTTTCTTT. Protein sequence: CASRTAGSPEAFF. The full variable domain, its missing parts supplied by reference TRBV3-1 and TRBJ1-1, is DTAVSQTPKYLVTQMGNDKSIKCEQNLGHDTMYWYKQDSKKFLKIMFSYNNKELIINETVPNRFSPKSPDKAHLNLHINSLELGDSAVYFCASRTAGSPEAFFGQGTRLTVV.

V and J are TRBV27 and TRBJ2-2; 10 bases match TRBD2. Germline CDR1 MNHEY, CDR2 SMNVEV (reference sequence). CDR3 length: 17 residues. With 4 bases clipped from V and 2 bases from J, the junction kept 7 bases outside the gene matches. The CDR3 loop is CASSSPSGGPNTGELFF. The CDR3 coding sequence is TGTGCCAGCAGTTCTCCTAGCGGGGGACCCAACACCGGGGAGCTGTTTTTT.

J is TRBJ1-3 and V is TRBV29-1; 9 nucleotides align to TRBD1. The CDR3 loop spans 13 amino acids. The germline V gene has CDR1 SQVTM and CDR2 ANQGSEA. The V segment lost 5 bases and the J segment 4 bases; nucleotides outside the gene matches: 3. The CDR3 region has the DNA TGCAGCGTTTGGGACAGGGAAGGAAACACCATATATTTT. Its translation: CSVWDREGNTIYF.

This clonotype was seen at least ten times. V is TRBV4-2 and J is TRBJ2-1; D not resolved. Germline CDR1 and CDR2: LGHNA and YNFKEQ. V was cut by 0 bases and J by 3 bases, with 6 bases left in between. The CDR3 runs 14 residues. The CDR3 reads CASSQEVGYNEQFF. The DNA for the CDR3 is TGTGCCAGCAGCCAAGAGGTGGGCTACAATGAGCAGTTCTTC.

The chain carries TRBV9 and TRBJ1-5; D perhaps matches TRBD1 (5 bases). Trimming left V 7 bases short and J 3 bases short, with 17 bases between. The CDR3 sequence is 15 residues long. Germline CDR1 reads SGDLS; CDR2 reads YYNGEE. The CDR3 DNA sequence: TGTGCCAGCTCCTTGGGGCAGGCGAACAATCAGCCCCAGCATTTT. As protein: CASSLGQANNQPQHF. The variable domain in full, completed from reference TRBV9 and TRBJ1-5, reads DSGVTQTPKHLITATGQRVTLRCSPRSGDLSVYWYQQSLDQGLQFLIQYYNGEERAKGNILERFSAQQFPDLHSELNLSSLELGDSALYFCASSLGQANNQPQHFGDGTRLSIL.

Here the CDR3 reads CASSRGSQPQHF. CDR3 nucleotide sequence: TGTGCCAGCAGCAGGGGCAGCCAGCCCCAGCATTTT. The V gene is TRBV3-1, the J gene TRBJ1-5, with a tentative D call TRBD1 (5 bases). Looked up from germline, CDR1 is LGHDT and CDR2 is YNNKEL (reference sequence). Trimming pared 5 bases from V and 7 bases from J, leaving 9 bases between. This CDR3 has 12 residues.

The V and J genes are TRBV7-6 and TRBJ2-5; the match to TRBD2 covers 8 bases. The germline V gene encodes CDR1 SGHVS and CDR2 FNYEAQ. CDR3 size: 15 residues. J lost 4 bases, V lost 2 bases, and 6 bases had no gene match. CDR3 in amino acids: CASSLRPAGVETQYF. The DNA of the CDR3 is TGTGCCAGCAGCTTACGGCCAGCGGGAGTAGAGACCCAGTACTTC.

The chain recombines TRBV6-1 with TRBJ2-7; 9 nucleotides agree with TRBD1. Per germline, CDR1 MNHNS and CDR2 SASEGT. This CDR3 has 14 amino acids. Unmatched junction bases numbered 7, after V lost 8 bases and J lost 2 bases. CDR3 sequence: CASRSGTGTYEQYF. CDR3 coding DNA: TGTGCCAGCCGATCCGGGACAGGGACCTACGAGCAGTACTTC.

The chain is built from TRBV5-6 and TRBJ2-3; D is unresolved. Germline-derived CDR1 and CDR2 are SGHDT and YYEEEE. The CDR3 runs 14 residues. Trimming took off 2 bases at V and 4 bases at J, with 11 bases between the two ends. The CDR3 protein is CASSLGQISDTQYF. The DNA of the CDR3 is TGTGCCAGCAGCTTAGGGCAGATTTCAGATACGCAGTATTTT.

This chain links TRBV12-3 or TRBV12-4 with TRBJ1-4; no reliable D call. The CDR3 has 13 residues. Trimming cost V 2 bases and J 7 bases, with 8 bases left between them. The CDR3 here is CASSLWIGEKLFF. CDR3 nucleotide sequence: TGTGCCAGCAGTTTATGGATCGGTGAAAAACTGTTTTTT.

This clonotype was picked up many times. The chain couples TRBV4-1 to TRBJ2-3, with TRBD2 as a possible D gene (6 bases). The CDR3 is made up of 15 amino acids. V was shortened by 4 bases and J by 1 base, with 12 bases between the two germline ends. Germline-derived CDR1 and CDR2 are MGHRA and YSYEKL. CDR3 coding DNA: TGCGCCAGCAGCCCCGACTGGGGGGGCACAGATACGCAGTATTTT. Protein: CASSPDWGGTDTQYF.

The rearrangement links TRBV25-1 to TRBJ1-4; possible D gene TRBD1, 5 bases. Germline lookup yields CDR1 MGHDK and CDR2 SYGVNS. The V end was cut by 0 bases, the J end by 7 bases, with 12 bases between. The CDR3 runs 15 residues. The CDR3 DNA follows: TGTGCCAGCAGTGAATATAAGGGGCGCGGTGAAAAACTGTTTTTT. Its protein is CASSEYKGRGEKLFF.

V usage is TRBV10-3 and J usage is TRBJ2-2; no clear D. Germline values: CDR1 ENHRY, CDR2 SYGVKD. Deletions cut 9 bases from V and 1 base from J, with 3 bases between. This CDR3 has 11 amino acids. CDR3 nucleotides: TGTGCCATACAGAACACCGGGGAGCTGTTTTTT. Amino acid sequence: CAIQNTGELFF.

The chain uses TRBV5-8 and TRBJ2-1, with D tentatively TRBD2 (5 bases). CDR3 length equals 11 residues. From germline, CDR1 is SGHTS and CDR2 YDEGEE. The CDR3 spells CADMRDNEQFF. CDR3 nucleotides: TGTGCAGATATGCGGGACAATGAGCAGTTCTTC.

The CDR3 DNA is TGCAGTGCCTCAGCCGCGAGCGGGGGGTGGCCAGAGACCCAGTACTTC. Translating it yields CSASAASGGWPETQYF. The chain combines TRBV20-1 with TRBJ2-5, with 9 nucleotides matching TRBD2. Per germline, CDR1 DFQATT and CDR2 SNEGSKA (reference sequence). J lost 4 bases, V lost 6 bases, and 15 bases had no gene match. There are 16 residues in the CDR3.

This clonotype has a handful of counts. The chain joins TRBV12-3 or TRBV12-4 to TRBJ2-5, with 7 bases identical to TRBD2. This CDR3 spans 18 amino acids. With 2 bases clipped from V and 7 bases from J, the junction kept 19 bases outside the gene matches. CDR3: CASSLFGLGRERAGTQYF. CDR3 in DNA: TGTGCCAGCAGTTTATTCGGTTTAGGGCGGGAGAGGGCGGGGACCCAGTACTTC.

On this clonotype itself: The conserved phenylalanine or tryptophan is not found at the CDR3 terminus, so this likely reflects a read error. This chain joins TRBV20-1 and TRBJ2-7; TRBD2 matches 11 bases. Germline V gives CDR1 DFQATT, CDR2 SNEGSKA (reference sequence). The CDR3 extends over 15 amino acids. With V trimmed by 6 bases and J by 4 bases, 11 bases remained unmatched. The CDR3 spells CSAHKLAGGPYEQYS. DNA for the CDR3: TGCAGTGCCCATAAATTAGCGGGAGGGCCTTACGAGCAGTACTCC.

This clonotype has only a few counts. The rearrangement joins TRBV7-2 to TRBJ2-1; 16 nucleotides line up with TRBD2. The J segment lost 9 bases and the V segment lost 2 bases, leaving 4 bases of the junction unmatched. The CDR3 sequence is 16 residues long. Germline CDR1 and CDR2: SGHTA and FQGNSA. CDR3 residues: CASSLLGLAGGGEQFF. As DNA, the CDR3 is TGTGCCAGCAGCTTACTGGGACTAGCGGGAGGGGGTGAGCAGTTCTTC.

This clonotype has a handful of counts. The chain joins TRBV12-3 or TRBV12-4 to TRBJ2-7; 7 bases agree with TRBD2. The J segment lost 0 bases and the V segment lost 2 bases, leaving 7 bases of the junction unmatched. The CDR3 is made up of 16 amino acids. The CDR3 protein is CASSLIASGSSYEQYF. CDR3 sequence (DNA): TGTGCCAGCAGTTTAATTGCTAGCGGTAGCTCCTACGAGCAGTACTTC.

The rearrangement links TRBV7-9 to TRBJ2-7; 9 nucleotides align to TRBD1. V lost 5 bases and J lost 3; bases outside the gene matches: 5. This CDR3 is 14 amino acids long. Germline V gives CDR1 SEHNR, CDR2 FQNEAQ (reference sequence). CDR3 DNA: TGTGCCAGCAGCACCGGACAGGGGAACTACGAGCAGTACGTC. Translation: CASSTGQGNYEQYV.

V is TRBV6-5 and J is TRBJ2-3; D is ambiguous. The V end was cut by 4 bases, the J end by 2 bases, with 7 bases between. The germline V gene encodes CDR1 MNHEY and CDR2 SVGAGI. The length of the CDR3 is 13 residues. The DNA of the CDR3 is TGTGCCAGCAGTTCTCGCGACACAGATACGCAGTATTTT. Translating it yields CASSSRDTDTQYF.